Following are 22 T cell receptor beta chains from one sample sequenced in a study of cytomegalovirus exposure and HLA in healthy donors. PCR primers comprised 60 Vbeta and 13 Jbeta primers. Clones were sequenced by immunoSEQ multiplex PCR, and TCRdb holds only the in-frame ones, with some missing. This sample carries approximately 54,000 clones, 82% of them seen once, and the ten largest clones take just over 3%. The sample taken for sequencing was PBMCs. The receptors were gathered from a woman between 18 and 29 years old in good health and CMV-seronegative.

V is TRBV27 and J is TRBJ2-7; tentative D call: TRBD1 (7 bases). Trimming shortened V by 5 bases and J by 3 bases, and 23 bases separated the two germline ends. CDR1 and CDR2 (germline): MNHEY, SMNVEV (reference sequence). This CDR3 is built from 17 residues. Here the CDR3 reads CASSPRDSTPGVYEQYF. The CDR3 nucleotides read TGTGCCAGCAGTCCCCGGGACAGCACCCCGGGGGTCTACGAGCAGTACTTC.

Turning to this clone: A read error may account for a junction end that differs from germline. The chain combines TRBV10-3 with TRBJ1-2; TRBD1 agrees at 11 bases. CDR3 size: 15 residues. CDR1 is ENHRY and CDR2 is SYGVKD in the germline V gene. CDR3 coding DNA: TGTGCCAGCAGTTACCGGGGACAGGGGGTCTATGGCTACACCTTC. It is translated as CASSYRGQGVYGYTF.

This chain connects TRBV2 to TRBJ2-5; 13 nucleotides line up with TRBD2. V dropped 5 bases and J dropped 1; count of bases not matched to a gene: 4. Germline CDR1 and CDR2: SNHLY and FYNNEI. The CDR3 sequence is 16 residues long. As DNA, the CDR3 is TGTGCCAGCAGTCGCGGACTAGCGGGGGCCCAAGAGACCCAGTACTTC. It specifies CASSRGLAGAQETQYF. The whole variable domain, remainder taken from reference TRBV2 and TRBJ2-5, is EPEVTQTPSHQVTQMGQEVILRCVPISNHLYFYWYRQILGQKVEFLVSFYNNEISEKSEIFDDQFSVERPDGSNFTLKIRSTKLEDSAMYFCASSRGLAGAQETQYFGPGTRLLVL.

The chain carries TRBV7-6 and TRBJ2-5, with unresolved D. Trimming cost V 4 bases and J 4 bases, with 7 bases left between them. Germline values: CDR1 SGHVS, CDR2 FNYEAQ. The CDR3 has 12 residues. Here the CDR3 DNA reads TGTGCCAGCAGCTCGGTTAGAGAGACCCAGTACTTC. This sequence encodes CASSSVRETQYF. Filled out from reference TRBV7-6 and TRBJ2-5, the complete variable domain reads GAGVSQSPRYKVTKRGQDVALRCDPISGHVSLYWYRQALGQGPEFLTYFNYEAQQDKSGLPNDRFSAERPEGSISTLTIQRTEQRDSAMYRCASSSVRETQYFGPGTRLLVL.

V and J are TRBV2 and TRBJ1-5; a weak D match, TRBD1 (6 bases). The germline CDR1 and CDR2 sequences are SNHLY and FYNNEI. The CDR3 is 15 residues long. V lost 6 bases and J 2 bases, leaving 14 bases between the germline ends. The CDR3 DNA follows: TGTGCCAGCAGCAACACAGGGTGGGGCAATCAGCCCCAGCATTTT. This gives the protein CASSNTGWGNQPQHF.

The chain links TRBV7-2 to TRBJ1-2; the D gene is possibly TRBD1 (6 bases). Germline V gene data show CDR1 as SGHTA and CDR2 as FQGNSA. The germline V and J ends were trimmed by 5 bases and 7 bases, with 17 bases remaining between them. The CDR3 spans 14 residues. DNA for the CDR3: TGTGCCAGCAGCCGGTACTCAGGGGAGCGTGGCTACACCTTC. This translates into CASSRYSGERGYTF.

The chain uses TRBV29-1 and TRBJ2-7; possibly TRBD1 for D (7 bases). In germline, CDR1 is SQVTM, CDR2 ANQGSEA. V was clipped by 4 bases and J by 0 bases, with 10 bases between them. CDR3 length equals 13 residues. The CDR3, as DNA: TGCAGCGTTGGCGGGACAGTCTCCTACGAGCAGTACTTC. Amino acid sequence: CSVGGTVSYEQYF.

The V and J genes are TRBV18 and TRBJ1-2; TRBD1 matches 8 bases. Germline V CDR1 and CDR2: KGHSH, LQKENI. V lost 8 bases, J lost 6 bases, and 5 bases stayed unmatched. The CDR3 length is 12 residues. The CDR3 sequence: CASEDREDGYTF. CDR3 DNA: TGTGCCAGCGAGGACAGGGAGGATGGCTACACCTTC.

This chain connects TRBV6-1 to TRBJ2-3; 7 nucleotides match TRBD1. Germline CDR1 reads MNHNS; CDR2 reads SASEGT. This CDR3 has 14 amino acids. V lost 8 bases and J lost 0; bases outside the gene matches: 5. CDR3 loop: CASVGQVSTDTQYF. In DNA, the CDR3 is TGTGCCAGCGTTGGACAGGTTAGCACAGATACGCAGTATTTT.

This chain joins TRBV10-3 and TRBJ1-4; 9 bases fit TRBD1. Looked up from germline, CDR1 is ENHRY and CDR2 is SYGVKD. CDR3 length: 19 amino acids. V trimming: 0 bases; J trimming: 0 bases; junction bases outside the gene matches: 8. DNA for the CDR3: TGTGCCATCAGTGAGTCGTATTGGGGACAGGGTGCAACTAATGAAAAACTGTTTTTT. It yields the protein CAISESYWGQGATNEKLFF.

V usage is TRBV5-1 and J usage is TRBJ2-1; 12 bases match TRBD2. V gave up 7 bases and J gave up 5 bases; unmatched junction bases: 4. CDR1 SGHRS and CDR2 YFSETQ come from the germline V gene. This CDR3 contains 14 residues. CDR3 in amino acids: CASGRLAGDNEQFF. CDR3 bases: TGCGCCAGCGGAAGACTAGCGGGAGACAATGAGCAGTTCTTC.

On this clone: Its ends do not fully match the called genes, so a read error is possible. The rearrangement uses TRBV30 and TRBJ1-1, with 7 positions matching TRBD1. The CDR3 is made up of 12 amino acids. Germline assignment: CDR1 GTSNPN and CDR2 SVGIG (reference sequence). CDR3 DNA sequence: TGTGCCTGGAGTGGGACAGGCCCTGACGCTTTCTTT. This translates into CAWSGTGPDAFF.

This clone was counted only a few times. This chain links TRBV5-1 with TRBJ1-2; D is perhaps TRBD1 (5 bases). Germline CDR1 and CDR2: SGHRS and YFSETQ. With 1 base removed from V and 8 bases from J, the gap between germline ends came to 12 bases. The CDR3 has 13 residues. CDR3 loop: CASSLQGTDGYTF. The CDR3 region has the DNA TGCGCCAGCAGCTTGCAGGGAACGGACGGCTACACCTTC.

V usage is TRBV5-6 and J usage is TRBJ1-2; 8 bases map to TRBD1. This CDR3 is 14 amino acids long. V shed 2 bases, J shed 8 bases, and the junction held 8 bases outside the gene matches. Germline V gene data show CDR1 as SGHDT and CDR2 as YYEEEE. The CDR3 spells CASSLGRQGYGYTF. The CDR3, as DNA: TGTGCCAGCAGCTTAGGGCGACAGGGGTACGGCTACACCTTC.

This chain uses TRBV28 with TRBJ1-2; 7 bases fit TRBD1. V lost 6 bases, J lost 4 bases, and 11 bases stayed unmatched. Germline V gene sequence: CDR1 MDHEN, CDR2 SYDVKM. The length of the CDR3 is 15 residues. CDR3 bases: TGTGCCAGCAGCCTAGGGGCGGGGACAGCCTATGGCTACACCTTC. Amino acid sequence: CASSLGAGTAYGYTF.

This rearrangement joins TRBV29-1 to TRBJ2-3; a weak D match, TRBD2 (5 bases). Trimming stripped 4 bases from V and 2 bases from J, with 16 bases between. CDR3 length equals 15 residues. Germline assignment: CDR1 SQVTM and CDR2 ANQGSEA. The CDR3 region has the DNA TGCAGCGTTGGGCCCGGGATACATTCCACAGATACGCAGTATTTT. It encodes CSVGPGIHSTDTQYF.

The V gene is TRBV2, the J gene TRBJ2-7; TRBD1 agrees at 12 bases. J lost 5 bases, V lost 8 bases, and 7 bases had no gene match. CDR1 and CDR2 from the germline V gene are SNHLY and FYNNEI. The CDR3 contains 14 residues. The CDR3 is CASGGTGGSNEQYF. DNA for the CDR3: TGTGCCAGCGGGGGGACAGGGGGCAGCAACGAGCAGTACTTC.

The V and J genes are TRBV19 and TRBJ1-5; 7 bases are a match to TRBD1. The junction had 2 bases not matched to a gene; V was cut back by 6 bases and J by 3 bases. CDR3 size: 13 residues. CDR1 is LNHDA and CDR2 is SQIVND in the germline V gene (reference sequence). The CDR3 sequence: CASRGQTNQPQHF. The CDR3 nucleotides are TGTGCCAGTAGGGGACAGACCAATCAGCCCCAGCATTTT.

This clone was seen a handful of times. The gene calls are TRBV4-2 and TRBJ2-3, with TRBD2 as a possible D gene (6 bases). The CDR3 runs 15 residues. V was clipped by 3 bases and J by 1 base, with 11 bases between them. CDR1 and CDR2 (germline): LGHNA, YNFKEQ. The CDR3 loop reads CASSHRPSGTDTQYF. DNA of the CDR3: TGTGCCAGCAGCCATCGCCCTAGCGGCACAGATACGCAGTATTTT.

The rearrangement uses TRBV27 and TRBJ2-1; a possible D gene is TRBD1 (6 bases). Per the germline V gene, CDR1 is MNHEY and CDR2 is SMNVEV (reference sequence). With 6 bases removed from V and 7 bases from J, the gap between germline ends came to 13 bases. The CDR3 length is 13 residues. The CDR3 is CASSRQDGNEQFF. The CDR3 coding sequence is TGTGCCAGCAGCAGACAGGATGGGAATGAGCAGTTCTTC.

V and J are TRBV7-2 and TRBJ2-3; D not resolved. CDR1 is SGHTA, CDR2 FQGNSA, per germline. The ends were cut back, 0 bases at V and 5 bases at J, with 9 bases in the middle. This CDR3 spans 14 amino acids. The CDR3 region has the DNA TGTGCCAGCAGCTTAGCTTACTCGGTAGATACGCAGTATTTT. This codes for CASSLAYSVDTQYF.

The chain employs TRBV28 and TRBJ2-6; 8 positions agree with TRBD2. With 2 bases clipped from V and 0 bases from J, the junction kept 0 bases outside the gene matches. CDR1 is MDHEN and CDR2 is SYDVKM in the germline V gene. CDR3 length equals 16 residues. CDR3: CASSLGTSSGANVLTF. The CDR3 DNA sequence: TGTGCCAGCAGTTTAGGGACTAGCTCTGGGGCCAACGTCCTGACTTTC.